The next 19 T cell receptor beta chains were all read from a single sample in a study of cytomegalovirus exposure and HLA in healthy donors. PCR amplification relied on 60 Vbeta primers (plus 13 Jbeta primers). Here immunoSEQ multiplex PCR was the method, and the copy in TCRdb shows in-frame clones only, minus some. The sample consists of about 200,000 clones, almost 80% of them appearing once. Sequenced sample: PBMCs. The receptors shown here come from a male donor in good health and CMV-seronegative.

The rearrangement joins TRBV6-6 to TRBJ1-2; tentatively, D is TRBD1 (6 bases). Trimming cost V 6 bases and J 4 bases, with 15 bases left between them. CDR3 length equals 14 residues. Germline CDR1 reads MNHNY; CDR2 reads SVGAGI (reference sequence). CDR3 coding DNA: TGTGCCAGCAGCCCCGCTGGGGGCAGCTATGGCTACACCTTC. As protein: CASSPAGGSYGYTF.

In this sample, this clone turned up a few times. The chain links TRBV4-2 to TRBJ2-6; D is undetermined. The V gene's germline CDR1 is LGHNA and CDR2 YNFKEQ. V shed 0 bases and J shed 0 bases, with 6 bases lying between them. This CDR3 region has 16 residues. The CDR3 DNA sequence: TGTGCCAGCAGCCAAGAAGAGAACTCTGGGGCCAACGTCCTGACTTTC. It codes for CASSQEENSGANVLTF.

The chain carries TRBV2 and TRBJ1-2; no clear D gene. The CDR3 length is 13 residues. Germline V gives CDR1 SNHLY, CDR2 FYNNEI. V was cut by 3 bases and J by 4 bases, with 9 bases left in between. The CDR3 is CASSERLPYGYTF. The DNA for the CDR3 is TGTGCCAGCAGTGAGCGGCTCCCCTATGGCTACACCTTC.

The chain combines TRBV19 with TRBJ1-1, with 10 bases identical to TRBD1. The V and J ends lost 6 bases and 9 bases, in that order; junction bases with no gene match: 10. Germline-derived CDR1 and CDR2 are LNHDA and SQIVND (reference sequence). The length of the CDR3 is 14 residues. The CDR3 spells CASRRGTGDGKAFF. Here the CDR3 DNA reads TGTGCCAGTAGGCGCGGGACAGGGGATGGGAAAGCTTTCTTT. Variable domain in full (rest from reference TRBV19 and TRBJ1-1): DGGITQSPKYLFRKEGQNVTLSCEQNLNHDAMYWYRQDPGQGLRLIYYSQIVNDFQKGDIAEGYSVSREKKESFPLTVTSAQKNPTAFYLCASRRGTGDGKAFFGQGTRLTVV.

The V gene is TRBV7-9, the J gene TRBJ1-3; maybe TRBD1 (5 bases). V lost 4 bases, J lost 1 base, and 17 bases lay in between. CDR3 length equals 17 residues. Germline V gives CDR1 SEHNR, CDR2 FQNEAQ (reference sequence). Here the CDR3 reads CASSSSGAEGSGNTIYF. CDR3 DNA sequence: TGTGCCAGCAGCTCCTCTGGGGCAGAAGGTTCTGGAAACACCATATATTTT.

This clone was recorded a few times. The genes are TRBV14 and TRBJ1-4, with a weak D call TRBD1 (6 bases). CDR3 length: 12 residues. Trimming left V 9 bases short and J 16 bases short, with 21 bases between. CDR1 and CDR2 from the germline V gene are SGHDN and FVKESK. CDR3 sequence reads: CARIKRKGDPFF. In DNA form, the CDR3 reads TGTGCCAGAATAAAAAGGAAGGGGGATCCGTTTTTT.

J is TRBJ2-2 and V is TRBV13; weak D call: TRBD1 (7 bases). V lost 4 bases and J 3 bases, leaving 12 bases between the germline ends. The CDR3 has 15 amino acids. The V gene's germline CDR1 is PRHDT and CDR2 FYEKMQ (reference sequence). CDR3 sequence: CASSWRGRDTGELFF. The CDR3 nucleotides read TGTGCCAGCAGCTGGAGGGGGCGGGACACCGGGGAGCTGTTTTTT.

The gene calls are TRBV7-2 and TRBJ1-1; D uncertain. This CDR3 has 13 residues. The ends were cut back, 7 bases at V and 11 bases at J, with 20 bases in the middle. Germline V CDR1 and CDR2: SGHTA, FQGNSA. The chain's CDR3 is CASNEAGVRRAFF. CDR3 bases: TGTGCCAGCAACGAGGCCGGGGTAAGACGGGCTTTCTTT. Supplemented by reference TRBV7-2 and TRBJ1-1, the full variable domain reads GAGVSQSPSNKVTEKGKDVELRCDPISGHTALYWYRQSLGQGLEFLIYFQGNSAPDKSGLPSDRFSAERTGGSVSTLTIQRTQQEDSAVYLCASNEAGVRRAFFGQGTRLTVV.

CDR3 nucleotides: TGTGCCAGCAGCACCCCGAGGGGGGGCAATGAGCAGTTCTTC. Protein sequence: CASSTPRGGNEQFF. The J gene is TRBJ2-1, the V gene TRBV6-5; D perhaps matches TRBD2 (7 bases). Between the trimmed V and J ends, which lost 6 bases and 6 bases, there was a span of 15 bases. Germline V gene sequence: CDR1 MNHEY, CDR2 SVGAGI. This CDR3 contains 14 residues.

The J gene is TRBJ1-1, the V gene TRBV30, with D perhaps matching TRBD1 (5 bases). This CDR3 comprises 15 residues. Trimming cost V 0 bases and J 3 bases, with 14 bases left between them. Germline CDR1 is GTSNPN and CDR2 is SVGIG (reference sequence). For the CDR3, the DNA is TGTGCCTGGAGTGTAGGCGCAGGGAGGGACACTGAAGCTTTCTTT. Translation gives CAWSVGAGRDTEAFF.

The V call is TRBV18, the J call TRBJ2-2, with TRBD2 matching 13 bases. J gave up 2 bases and V 6 bases, and 3 bases lay outside the gene matches. This CDR3 contains 16 residues. The germline V gene has CDR1 KGHSH and CDR2 LQKENI. CDR3 protein: CASSGLAGPNTGELFF. The CDR3 region has the DNA TGTGCCAGCTCGGGACTAGCGGGGCCAAACACCGGGGAGCTGTTTTTT. Drawing the rest from reference TRBV18 and TRBJ2-2, the complete variable domain is NAGVMQNPRHLVRRRGQEARLRCSPMKGHSHVYWYRQLPEEGLKFMVYLQKENIIDESGMPKERFSAEFPKEGPSILRIQQVVRGDSAAYFCASSGLAGPNTGELFFGEGSRLTVL.

This clone has just a few counts. The gene calls are TRBV4-1 and TRBJ1-4; TRBD1 matches at 10 bases. The V gene's germline CDR1 is MGHRA and CDR2 YSYEKL. The CDR3 length is 16 residues. The V and J ends lost 0 bases and 8 bases, in that order; junction bases with no gene match: 6. The CDR3 region has the DNA TGCGCCAGCAGCCAAGAAGCGGGACAGGGGAAGGAAAAACTGTTTTTT. It yields the protein CASSQEAGQGKEKLFF.

The chain carries TRBV6-4 and TRBJ2-1; 10 nucleotides match TRBD2. The germline gives CDR1 MRHNA, CDR2 SNTAGT. The ends lost 2 bases at V and 8 bases at J; junction bases unmatched: 15. The CDR3 has 18 amino acids. CDR3 nucleotide sequence: TGTGCCAGCAGTGACATAACTCTAGCGGGAGTCATTGGGGATGAGCAGTTCTTC. Translation: CASSDITLAGVIGDEQFF.

The gene calls are TRBV6-1 and TRBJ2-1, with 7 positions matching TRBD2. The germline CDR1 and CDR2 sequences are MNHNS and SASEGT. V shed 0 bases and J 5 bases; nucleotides not matched to a gene: 10. This CDR3 is built from 17 residues. CDR3 DNA sequence: TGTGCCAGCAGTGAAGCATCGGCGGGAGCAGGGAACAATGAGCAGTTCTTC. It specifies CASSEASAGAGNNEQFF.

Comments on this clone: At one end the junction does not follow the germline gene, possibly because of a read error. The chain couples TRBV2 to TRBJ1-1, with a possible D match to TRBD1 (6 bases). Germline CDR1 SNHLY, CDR2 FYNNEI. The CDR3 consists of 14 residues. CDR3 loop: CAGSEVKGGTEAFF. The CDR3, as DNA: TGTGCCGGCAGTGAAGTGAAGGGGGGGACTGAAGCTTTCTTT.

The chain employs TRBV7-3 and TRBJ1-1, with 7 bases identical to TRBD1. The CDR3 is 15 residues long. Germline CDR1 SGHTA, CDR2 FQGTGA. V was clipped by 1 base and J by 5 bases; unmatched bases: 7. The CDR3 reads CASSLIGGAGTEAFF. The CDR3 nucleotides are TGTGCCAGCAGCTTAATAGGGGGCGCGGGGACTGAAGCTTTCTTT.

DNA of the CDR3: TGTGCCAGCAGTTACTCCGGCCAAGGGGAATCCTACGAGCAGTACTTC. Amino acids: CASSYSGQGESYEQYF. This chain uses TRBV6-5 with TRBJ2-7; a weak D match, TRBD1 (5 bases). V gave up 0 bases and J gave up 1 base, with 13 bases separating them. There are 16 residues in the CDR3. Germline CDR1 and CDR2: MNHEY and SVGAGI.

The genes are TRBV11-1 and TRBJ2-6; 7 bases align to TRBD2. Germline V gene data show CDR1 as SGHAT and CDR2 as FQDESV (reference sequence). Trimming took 1 base from V and 2 from J; bases not matched to a gene: 11. The CDR3 runs to 19 residues. The CDR3 loop reads CASSLGLAGLGPGANVLTF. As DNA, the CDR3 is TGTGCCAGCAGCTTAGGACTAGCAGGGTTAGGACCTGGGGCCAACGTCCTGACTTTC.

The V and J genes are TRBV7-9 and TRBJ2-1; 9 positions agree with TRBD2. The CDR3 sequence is 15 residues long. V trimming: 1 base; J trimming: 6 bases; junction bases outside the gene matches: 4. Germline lookup yields CDR1 SEHNR and CDR2 FQNEAQ (reference sequence). CDR3 bases: TGTGCCAGCAGCTTAGTACCTAGCGGGATCAATGAGCAGTTCTTC. Its translation is CASSLVPSGINEQFF.